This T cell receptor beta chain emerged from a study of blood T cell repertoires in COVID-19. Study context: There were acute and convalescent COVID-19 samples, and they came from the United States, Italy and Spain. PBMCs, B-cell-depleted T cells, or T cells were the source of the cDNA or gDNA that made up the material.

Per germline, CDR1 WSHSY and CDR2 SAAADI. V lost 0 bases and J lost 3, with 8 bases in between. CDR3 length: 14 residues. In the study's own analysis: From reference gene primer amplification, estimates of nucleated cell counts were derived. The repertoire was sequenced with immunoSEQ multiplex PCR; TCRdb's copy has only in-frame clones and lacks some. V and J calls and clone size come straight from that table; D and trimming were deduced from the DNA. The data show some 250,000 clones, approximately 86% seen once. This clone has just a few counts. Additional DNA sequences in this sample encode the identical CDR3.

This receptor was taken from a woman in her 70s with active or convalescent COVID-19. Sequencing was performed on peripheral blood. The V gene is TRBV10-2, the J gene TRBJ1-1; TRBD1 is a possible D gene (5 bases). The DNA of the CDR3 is TGCGCCAGCAGTGAGTCCGGGGGATACACTGAAGCTTTCTTT. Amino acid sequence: CASSESGGYTEAFF.